One sample yielded the 23 T cell receptor beta chains listed below, sequenced in a study of human T cells and chemical hapten exposure. TCRdb itself ran the RACE reads through MiXCR, one entry per CDR3 protein. The sample records around 130,000 distinct CDR3 sequences, approximately 10% being singletons. Noted time point: patch test 3, about 24 weeks after DPC sensitization. Treatment in this sample: therapeutic diphenylcyclopropenone sensitization with weekly scalp DPC. Sequencing was performed on whole blood, taken in connection with sensitization to the hapten diphenylcyclopropenone (DPC). These TCRs come from a woman between 50 and 59 years old with alopecia areata. Some clones in this sample may be carry-over from other donors' samples.

This clonotype was observed a few times. The chain combines TRBV20-1 with TRBJ2-3, with 11 bases lining up with TRBD1. V was pared by 4 bases and J by 5 bases, with 8 bases of the junction left unmatched. The CDR3 is 15 residues long. Looked up from germline, CDR1 is DFQATT and CDR2 is SNEGSKA (reference sequence). The CDR3 region has the DNA TGCAGTGCTAACCCGGACAGGGGGCGAATAGATACGCAGTATTTT. Its protein is CSANPDRGRIDTQYF.

This clonotype was counted between two and nine times. The chain recombines TRBV25-1 with TRBJ1-4; a possible D gene is TRBD1 (6 bases). Germline CDR1 reads MGHDK; CDR2 reads SYGVNS. The CDR3 has 14 amino acids. Trimming took 3 bases from V and 12 from J, leaving 17 bases between them. CDR3 sequence: CASSELGHGRELFF. CDR3 DNA: TGTGCCAGCAGTGAGTTGGGACACGGGAGGGAACTGTTTTTT.

This chain connects TRBV12-3 or TRBV12-4 to TRBJ1-5; TRBD1 might be the D (5 bases). The CDR3 extends over 13 amino acids. Between the trimmed V and J ends, which lost 2 bases and 5 bases, there was a span of 7 bases. The DNA of the CDR3 is TGTGCCAGCAGTTTATTCAGGGATCAGCCCCAGCATTTT. Translating gives CASSLFRDQPQHF.

This clonotype occurred a few times. The chain joins TRBV3-1 to TRBJ1-6; possibly TRBD1 for D (6 bases). Trimming removed 0 bases from V and 9 bases from J, with 18 bases in between. The CDR3 has 17 amino acids. CDR1 is LGHDT and CDR2 is YNNKEL in the germline V gene (reference sequence). In DNA form, the CDR3 reads TGTGCCAGCAGCCAAGATTTGGGGGGCCAAACGGGTTCACCCCTCCACTTT. Translating it yields CASSQDLGGQTGSPLHF.

This clonotype occurred once. V gene TRBV21-1 combines with J gene TRBJ2-1; TRBD1, the table's D call, lacks a check against the DNA. TRBV21-1 is given as a pseudogene. CDR3 size: 16 residues. The CDR3 nucleotides read TGTGCCAGCATCCCCCATCGGGCCAGGTCCTACAATGAGCAGTTCTTC. It specifies CASIPHRARSYNEQFF.

The chain carries TRBV29-1 and TRBJ2-1; the match to TRBD2 covers 8 bases. J gave up 9 bases and V 4 bases, and 11 bases lay outside the gene matches. CDR1 is SQVTM, CDR2 ANQGSEA, per germline. This CDR3 is built from 14 residues. The CDR3 region is CSVGVRGGVGEQFF. CDR3 sequence (DNA): TGCAGCGTTGGGGTTCGGGGGGGGGTCGGTGAGCAGTTCTTC.

CDR3: CASSFEVYPPSNEQFF. The CDR3 DNA sequence: TGTGCCAGCAGTTTCGAGGTCTATCCTCCGTCCAATGAGCAGTTCTTC. The genes are TRBV28 and TRBJ2-1; D gene uncertain. Germline V CDR1 and CDR2: MDHEN, SYDVKM. V was trimmed by 3 bases and J by 6 bases, leaving 18 bases between them. This CDR3 contains 16 residues.

This clonotype was recorded a few times. V is TRBV20-1 and J is TRBJ1-2, with D uncertain. In germline, CDR1 is DFQATT, CDR2 SNEGSKA (reference sequence). The V and J ends lost 4 bases and 3 bases respectively, with 6 bases between them. The CDR3 runs to 11 residues. CDR3 amino acids: CSAMMDYGYTF. The CDR3 nucleotides are TGCAGTGCTATGATGGACTATGGCTACACCTTC.

This clonotype was counted only a few times. The V and J genes are TRBV4-2 and TRBJ2-1; the D is unclear. The ends were cut back, 4 bases at V and 0 bases at J, with 10 bases in the middle. There are 15 residues in the CDR3. Germline V CDR1 and CDR2: LGHNA, YNFKEQ. CDR3 DNA sequence: TGTGCCAGCAGCCCGACTGGTCTCTCCTACAATGAGCAGTTCTTC. Translating it yields CASSPTGLSYNEQFF.

This clonotype turned up a few times. This chain uses TRBV28 with TRBJ2-3; D may be TRBD2 (6 bases). The germline V gene encodes CDR1 MDHEN and CDR2 SYDVKM. Trimming removed 4 bases at V and 2 bases at J, with 19 bases between. This CDR3 comprises 17 residues. The CDR3 here is CASSSKRGTGYTDTQYF. For the CDR3, the DNA is TGTGCCAGCAGTTCAAAACGGGGGACGGGATACACAGATACGCAGTATTTT.

This clonotype appeared a few times. The V call is TRBV7-9, the J call TRBJ1-1, with TRBD1 as a possible D gene (6 bases). Trimming cost V 4 bases and J 1 base, with 13 bases left between them. This CDR3 comprises 15 residues. Germline-derived CDR1 and CDR2 are SEHNR and FQNEAQ (reference sequence). This CDR3 is CASSSGQPGNTEAFF. CDR3 nucleotides: TGTGCCAGCAGCTCAGGACAGCCGGGGAACACTGAAGCTTTCTTT.

V is TRBV2 and J is TRBJ2-1, with 10 bases fitting TRBD2. J lost 4 bases, V lost 8 bases, and 5 bases had no gene match. The CDR3 is made up of 14 amino acids. Per germline, CDR1 SNHLY and CDR2 FYNNEI. This CDR3 is CASVQAGGYNEQFF. The CDR3 DNA follows: TGTGCCAGCGTCCAAGCGGGAGGGTACAATGAGCAGTTCTTC. Full variable domain (missing parts from reference TRBV2 and TRBJ2-1): EPEVTQTPSHQVTQMGQEVILRCVPISNHLYFYWYRQILGQKVEFLVSFYNNEISEKSEIFDDQFSVERPDGSNFTLKIRSTKLEDSAMYFCASVQAGGYNEQFFGPGTRLTVL.

This clonotype was seen more than once but under ten times. J is TRBJ2-1 and V is TRBV5-6; D is uncertain. The CDR3 spans 15 residues. Germline V gives CDR1 SGHDT, CDR2 YYEEEE. Trimming removed 4 bases at V and 0 bases at J, with 11 bases between. CDR3 region: CASSIRTLSYNEQFF. CDR3 DNA sequence: TGTGCCAGCAGCATTCGGACCCTCTCCTACAATGAGCAGTTCTTC.

The chain combines TRBV15 with TRBJ2-3; D not certain. Trimming cost V 0 bases and J 2 bases, with 9 bases left between them. This CDR3 contains 15 residues. Germline CDR1 and CDR2: LNHNV and YYDKDF (reference sequence). The CDR3 sequence: CATSRDVLVTDTQYF. In DNA form, the CDR3 reads TGTGCCACCAGCAGAGATGTGCTAGTCACAGATACGCAGTATTTT.

J is TRBJ1-1 and V is TRBV7-6, with 9 bases fitting TRBD1. Germline CDR1 reads SGHVS; CDR2 reads FNYEAQ. The trim removed 8 bases at V and 3 bases at J, leaving 10 bases unmatched. The CDR3 contains 15 residues. The CDR3 protein is CASAAWDRADTEAFF. The CDR3 DNA reads as TGTGCCAGCGCCGCGTGGGACAGGGCGGACACTGAAGCTTTCTTT.

V gene TRBV10-2 combines with J gene TRBJ2-7; the D gene is possibly TRBD2 (5 bases). Trimming pared 8 bases from V and 7 bases from J, leaving 9 bases between. The germline V gene has CDR1 WSHSY and CDR2 SAAADI. The CDR3 has 10 residues. CDR3 in DNA: TGCGCCAGCCGGGCGGGTGAGCAGTACTTC. Its protein product is CASRAGEQYF.

As regards this clonotype: Germline and junction disagree at one end, which may indicate a read error. The rearrangement uses TRBV3-1 and TRBJ1-4, with no clear D. The germline V gene has CDR1 LGHDT and CDR2 YNNKEL (reference sequence). CDR3 length equals 15 residues. In DNA, the CDR3 is TGTGCCAGCAGCCAAGATGTGGGAACTAACGAAAAACTGTTTTTT. The encoded protein is CASSQDVGTNEKLFF.

J is TRBJ1-3 and V is TRBV30, with D tentatively TRBD1 (5 bases). CDR1 is GTSNPN and CDR2 is SVGIG in the germline V gene (reference sequence). The CDR3 extends over 13 amino acids. The V and J ends lost 1 base and 4 bases respectively, with 8 bases between them. CDR3: CAWSGGPGNTIYF. CDR3 nucleotides: TGTGCCTGGAGTGGGGGCCCCGGAAACACCATATATTTT.

The table lists this clonotype with a few counts. This chain joins TRBV6-6 and TRBJ2-7; TRBD1 is a possible D gene (6 bases). This CDR3 spans 14 amino acids. Trimming took 6 bases from V and 0 from J, leaving 12 bases between them. Germline V lookup: CDR1 MNHNY, CDR2 SVGAGI (reference sequence). In nucleotides, the CDR3 is TGTGCCAGCAGGCTCCCGGGACACTCCTACGAGCAGTACTTC. It yields the protein CASRLPGHSYEQYF.

This clonotype was observed at least ten times. The chain recombines TRBV9 with TRBJ1-2, with D unclear. CDR1 and CDR2 (germline): SGDLS, YYNGEE. V dropped 5 bases and J dropped 7 bases, with 15 bases sitting between them. The CDR3 totals 13 residues. CDR3 nucleotides: TGTGCCAGCAGTGAGGACGGACCCCTTGGCTACACCTTC. Encoded protein: CASSEDGPLGYTF.

The V and J genes are TRBV28 and TRBJ1-5, with 9 bases matching TRBD1. Looked up from germline, CDR1 is MDHEN and CDR2 is SYDVKM. The CDR3 consists of 16 residues. V trimming: 5 bases; J trimming: 5 bases; junction bases outside the gene matches: 10. CDR3 loop: CASSLTGQGFHQPQHF. The CDR3 DNA is TGTGCCAGCAGTCTGACGGGACAGGGTTTCCATCAGCCCCAGCATTTT.

CDR3 amino acids: CASSFRGFSTDTQYF. The CDR3, as DNA: TGTGCCAGCAGCTTCCGTGGGTTTAGCACAGATACGCAGTATTTT. V gene TRBV7-8 combines with J gene TRBJ2-3; no reliable D call. The CDR3 runs 15 residues. From germline, CDR1 is SGHVS and CDR2 FQNEAQ. V was clipped by 3 bases and J by 0 bases, with 10 bases between them. The full variable domain, its missing parts supplied by reference TRBV7-8 and TRBJ2-3, is GAGVSQSPRYKVAKRGQDVALRCDPISGHVSLFWYQQALGQGPEFLTYFQNEAQLDKSGLPSDRFFAERPEGSVSTLKIQRTQQEDSAVYLCASSFRGFSTDTQYFGPGTRLTVL.

This clonotype was seen only a few times. This sequence joins TRBV6-2 or TRBV6-3 and TRBJ2-1, with 14 bases that match TRBD2. The germline CDR1 and CDR2 sequences are MNHEY and SVGEGT. V lost 2 bases to trimming and J lost 0 bases; unmatched junction nucleotides: 9. The CDR3 covers 20 residues. CDR3 nucleotides: TGTGCCAGCAGTTACGCGCCCGAGGGACTAGCGGGAGACTCCTACAATGAGCAGTTCTTC. Protein sequence: CASSYAPEGLAGDSYNEQFF.